This entry features one TCR beta chain sequence. This entry is derived from a study of CD8 T cells in Susac syndrome. The authors sequenced TCR beta from blood CD8+ and CD4+ T cells. TEMRA cells were enriched by FACS, while CD8+ and CD4+ T cells were obtained through a negative isolation that was performed magnetically. An amount of RNA that ranged from roughly 0.5 to 1 ug was reverse transcribed with random hexamers. TCRdb reanalysed the immunoSEQ multiplex PCR reads using MiXCR and keeps one entry per CDR3 protein. The sample lists roughly 180,000 distinct CDR3 sequences, about 95% occurring once. Specimen: CD4+ T cells from PBMCs. The source of this sequence is a human donor in good health.

In DNA form, the CDR3 reads TGTGCCAGCAGCTCACACACGAACACCGGGGAGCTGTTTTTT. This codes for CASSSHTNTGELFF. The J gene is TRBJ2-2, the V gene TRBV7-8, with unresolved D. Trimming left V 4 bases short and J 0 bases short, with 6 bases between. Germline CDR1 and CDR2: SGHVS and FQNEAQ. The CDR3 covers 14 residues.